What follows are 8 T cell receptor beta chains derived from one specimen sequenced in a study of blood T cell repertoires in COVID-19. Some clones are missing from TCRdb's copy, which holds only in-frame ones; the method was immunoSEQ multiplex PCR. Here the sample spans under 250,000 clones, over 80% being singletons. Sequencing used peripheral blood. These receptors all come from a woman aged 70 to 79 with active or convalescent COVID-19.

The chain employs TRBV7-2 and TRBJ1-2; D possibly corresponds to TRBD1 (6 bases). The germline V and J ends were trimmed by 1 base and 3 bases, with 9 bases remaining between them. This CDR3 spans 14 amino acids. Germline CDR1 is SGHTA and CDR2 is FQGNSA. The CDR3 sequence is CASSLVKGDYGYTF. The CDR3 DNA sequence: TGTGCCAGCAGCTTAGTCAAGGGGGACTATGGCTACACCTTC.

This clone was detected a few times. The chain carries TRBV4-3 and TRBJ2-7; 8 nucleotides match TRBD1. V shed 3 bases and J 6 bases; nucleotides not matched to a gene: 7. The CDR3 spans 14 residues. In germline, CDR1 is LGHNA, CDR2 YSLEER. The CDR3 here is CASSQGGQGSEQYF. The CDR3 DNA sequence: TGCGCCAGCAGCCAGGGCGGACAGGGTAGCGAGCAGTACTTC.

The chain carries TRBV5-1 and TRBJ2-7; TRBD1 is a possible D gene (7 bases). Trimming cost V 2 bases and J 0 bases, with 12 bases left between them. Germline V lookup: CDR1 SGHRS, CDR2 YFSETQ. The length of the CDR3 is 15 residues. The CDR3 loop reads CASSLGGTDSYEQYF. As DNA, the CDR3 is TGCGCCAGCAGCTTAGGCGGGACAGACTCCTACGAGCAGTACTTC.

This chain connects TRBV5-4 to TRBJ2-7, with 8 bases lining up with TRBD1. Germline-derived CDR1 and CDR2 are SGHNT and YYREEE (reference sequence). The CDR3 is 14 residues long. J gave up 6 bases and V 4 bases, and 9 bases lay outside the gene matches. CDR3 in amino acids: CASSLKTGGREQYF. CDR3 nucleotides: TGTGCCAGCAGCCTAAAAACAGGGGGTCGCGAGCAGTACTTC.

The chain joins TRBV7-6 to TRBJ2-7; 8 bases are shared with TRBD2. Trimming removed 2 bases from V and 2 bases from J; junction bases left unmatched: 11. In germline, CDR1 is SGHVS, CDR2 FNYEAQ. The CDR3 has 17 residues. This CDR3 reads CASSLRGGGAIAYEQYF. Here the CDR3 DNA reads TGTGCCAGCAGCTTACGGGGGGGAGGGGCGATCGCCTACGAGCAGTACTTC.

This chain joins TRBV10-3 and TRBJ2-1, with 7 bases lining up with TRBD1. The trim removed 10 bases at V and 5 bases at J, leaving 5 bases unmatched. CDR1 is ENHRY and CDR2 is SYGVKD in the germline V gene. This CDR3 contains 12 residues. CDR3 in DNA: TGTGCCACCATGACAGGGAACAATGAGCAGTTCTTC. Amino acid sequence: CATMTGNNEQFF.

CDR3 amino acids: CASSQGHLGETQYF. Here the CDR3 DNA reads TGTGCCAGCTCACAGGGACACCTCGGGGAGACCCAGTACTTC. The chain joins TRBV18 to TRBJ2-5, with a possible D match to TRBD1 (6 bases). Trimming pared 4 bases from V and 5 bases from J, leaving 14 bases between. The CDR3 length is 14 residues. CDR1 KGHSH and CDR2 LQKENI come from the germline V gene.

J is TRBJ2-7 and V is TRBV7-9; D possibly corresponds to TRBD1 (6 bases). Looked up from germline, CDR1 is SEHNR and CDR2 is FQNEAQ (reference sequence). V gave up 4 bases and J gave up 4 bases, with 14 bases separating them. The CDR3 totals 14 residues. CDR3 coding DNA: TGTGCCAGCAGCTCCTCGCGTAGGGGGTACGAGCAGTACTTC. This sequence encodes CASSSSRRGYEQYF.